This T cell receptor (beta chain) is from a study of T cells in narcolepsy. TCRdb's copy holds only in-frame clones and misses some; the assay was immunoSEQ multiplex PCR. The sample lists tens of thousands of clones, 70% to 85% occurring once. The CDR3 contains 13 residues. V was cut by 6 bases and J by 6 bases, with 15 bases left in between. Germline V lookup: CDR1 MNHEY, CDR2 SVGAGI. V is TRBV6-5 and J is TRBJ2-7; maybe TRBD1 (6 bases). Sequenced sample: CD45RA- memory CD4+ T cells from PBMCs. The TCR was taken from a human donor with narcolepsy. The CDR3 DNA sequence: TGTGCCAGCAGCAAACTAACAGGGAGCGAGCAGTACTTC. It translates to CASSKLTGSEQYF.